Listed below are T cell receptor beta chains from one sample, sequenced in a study of regulatory T cells in long-lasting Graves disease. TCRdb recomputed calls from the multiplex PCR reads with MiXCR, one row per CDR3 protein. Among some 250,000 distinct CDR3 sequences listed, about 17% were seen once. The starting material was peripheral blood mononuclear cells (PBMCs), obtained at new diagnosis, from a patient treated with antithyroid drugs. The receptors here all came from a female donor with Graves disease. The conserved cysteine and the conserved F or W are not part of the CDR3 here. Only part of the rows carry a size: once, few, many, or a class if the clone is expanded.

J gene: TRBJ2-5; V gene: TRBV27; clone size: many; CDR3 protein: ASRQTGTALETQY
J gene: TRBJ1-2; V gene: TRBV29-1; clone size: many; CDR3 protein: SVEVVNYGYT
J gene: TRBJ2-1; V gene: TRBV27; clone size: .; CDR3 protein: ASRELAGSSHNEQF
J gene: TRBJ2-7; V gene: TRBV27; clone size: many; CDR3 protein: ATGGTASHGEQY
J gene: TRBJ1-1; V gene: TRBV12-3/TRBV12-4; clone size: many; CDR3 protein: ASSPFVQTEAF
J gene: TRBJ1-1; V gene: TRBV7-9; clone size: .; CDR3 protein: ASSPRQGTPFTEAF
J gene: TRBJ2-2; V gene: TRBV28; clone size: many; CDR3 protein: ASSLERHSTGELF
J gene: TRBJ2-1; V gene: TRBV28; clone size: .; CDR3 protein: ASSSLEAGGANEQF
J gene: TRBJ2-1; V gene: TRBV11-2; clone size: once; CDR3 protein: ASSPPPGQSSYNEQF
J gene: TRBJ1-2; V gene: TRBV6-2/TRBV6-3; clone size: many; CDR3 protein: ASSSLGGLVGYT
J gene: TRBJ1-2; V gene: TRBV28; clone size: many; CDR3 protein: ASSLRVRVHGYT
J gene: TRBJ1-6; V gene: TRBV20-1; clone size: many; CDR3 protein: SASESGGNSPLH
J gene: TRBJ1-4; V gene: TRBV19; clone size: many; CDR3 protein: ASSIGQNVPNEKLF
J gene: TRBJ2-5; V gene: TRBV28; clone size: .; CDR3 protein: ASSSAGTGEAETQY
J gene: TRBJ1-6; V gene: TRBV10-3; clone size: many; CDR3 protein: AISEILAVNNSPLH
J gene: TRBJ1-2; V gene: TRBV11-2; clone size: many; CDR3 protein: ASSQGGRYGYT
J gene: TRBJ2-3; V gene: TRBV20-1; clone size: many; CDR3 protein: SARVVGSTDTQY
J gene: TRBJ1-2; V gene: TRBV6-5; clone size: many; CDR3 protein: ASSYWADDGYT
J gene: TRBJ2-1; V gene: TRBV12-3/TRBV12-4; clone size: many; CDR3 protein: ASSTTGTNNEQF
J gene: TRBJ1-1; V gene: TRBV7-9; clone size: many; CDR3 protein: ASSLAAGSGEAF
J gene: TRBJ2-2; V gene: TRBV11-3; clone size: many; CDR3 protein: ASSLGTSRSNTGELF
J gene: TRBJ1-2; V gene: TRBV3-1; clone size: many; CDR3 protein: ASSQTPGANYGYT
J gene: TRBJ2-5; V gene: TRBV28; clone size: many; CDR3 protein: ASSFEGLETQY
J gene: TRBJ2-3; V gene: TRBV19; clone size: many; CDR3 protein: ASSIVGATDTQY
J gene: TRBJ2-7; V gene: TRBV7-9; clone size: many; CDR3 protein: ASSLALLTSRSWEQY
J gene: TRBJ1-4; V gene: TRBV6-1; clone size: many; CDR3 protein: ASRPPGTDNEKLF
J gene: TRBJ2-1; V gene: TRBV6-5; clone size: .; CDR3 protein: ASSYPEDSGRNEQF
J gene: TRBJ2-5; V gene: TRBV18; clone size: many; CDR3 protein: ASSPGRDETQY
J gene: TRBJ1-2; V gene: TRBV6-2/TRBV6-3; clone size: few; CDR3 protein: ASSTDRTLINYGYT
J gene: TRBJ1-1; V gene: TRBV12-5; clone size: many; CDR3 protein: ASGSRGVAF
J gene: TRBJ2-3; V gene: TRBV15; clone size: .; CDR3 protein: ATSRDPSPDTQY
J gene: TRBJ1-1; V gene: TRBV19; clone size: many; CDR3 protein: ASSIQGDDTEAF
J gene: TRBJ2-3; V gene: TRBV12-3/TRBV12-4; clone size: many; CDR3 protein: ASSSENRDTQY
J gene: TRBJ1-2; V gene: TRBV12-3/TRBV12-4; clone size: many; CDR3 protein: ASSLRQGEGYT
J gene: TRBJ2-3; V gene: TRBV29-1; clone size: few; CDR3 protein: SVAGRANADTQY
J gene: TRBJ1-5; V gene: TRBV5-5; clone size: few; CDR3 protein: ASSPTGASLSNQPQH
J gene: TRBJ2-1; V gene: TRBV3-1; clone size: many; CDR3 protein: ASSQLRDNEQF
J gene: TRBJ2-7; V gene: TRBV9; clone size: many; CDR3 protein: ASSPAGTPSYEQY
J gene: TRBJ1-4; V gene: TRBV18; clone size: many; CDR3 protein: ASSPPWDRGKKLF
J gene: TRBJ1-2; V gene: TRBV19; clone size: many; CDR3 protein: ASSISGRYGYT
J gene: TRBJ2-5; V gene: TRBV29-1; clone size: many; CDR3 protein: SVDSGQGATWKAQY
J gene: TRBJ2-1; V gene: TRBV11-3; clone size: few; CDR3 protein: ASSLAGDTYNEQS
J gene: TRBJ2-7; V gene: TRBV28; clone size: few; CDR3 protein: ASSQIGTPREQY
J gene: TRBJ2-1; V gene: TRBV7-8; clone size: many; CDR3 protein: ASSPELGRSYNEQF
J gene: TRBJ2-1; V gene: TRBV24-1; clone size: many; CDR3 protein: ATSDPMVGAGGNEQF
J gene: .; V gene: TRBV7-2; clone size: .; CDR3 protein: ASSQWAGAWDEQF
J gene: TRBJ2-1; V gene: TRBV5-8; clone size: few; CDR3 protein: ASSLEQF
J gene: TRBJ1-5; V gene: TRBV27; clone size: few; CDR3 protein: ASSLYQSNQPQH
J gene: TRBJ1-1; V gene: TRBV5-6; clone size: many; CDR3 protein: ASLRQLNTEAF
J gene: TRBJ1-4; V gene: TRBV2; clone size: .; CDR3 protein: AGSSGTGTEKLF
J gene: TRBJ2-1; V gene: TRBV20-1; clone size: many; CDR3 protein: SARSGTSDNEQF
J gene: TRBJ2-3; V gene: TRBV3-1; clone size: many; CDR3 protein: ASSQGTATDTQY
J gene: TRBJ2-3; V gene: TRBV5-6; clone size: .; CDR3 protein: ASSLILAGLTDTQY
J gene: TRBJ2-7; V gene: TRBV6-1; clone size: many; CDR3 protein: ASRAGISYEQY
J gene: TRBJ2-1; V gene: TRBV20-1; clone size: many; CDR3 protein: SARIGGYNEQF
J gene: TRBJ2-7; V gene: TRBV7-2; clone size: many; CDR3 protein: ASSPLGRGARGNEQY
J gene: TRBJ1-1; V gene: TRBV12-3/TRBV12-4; clone size: many; CDR3 protein: ASSRGPGNTEAF
J gene: TRBJ1-4; V gene: TRBV7-9; clone size: many; CDR3 protein: ASSSNAGQGSAGKLF
J gene: TRBJ2-3; V gene: TRBV4-3; clone size: many; CDR3 protein: ASSQDQLSDTQY